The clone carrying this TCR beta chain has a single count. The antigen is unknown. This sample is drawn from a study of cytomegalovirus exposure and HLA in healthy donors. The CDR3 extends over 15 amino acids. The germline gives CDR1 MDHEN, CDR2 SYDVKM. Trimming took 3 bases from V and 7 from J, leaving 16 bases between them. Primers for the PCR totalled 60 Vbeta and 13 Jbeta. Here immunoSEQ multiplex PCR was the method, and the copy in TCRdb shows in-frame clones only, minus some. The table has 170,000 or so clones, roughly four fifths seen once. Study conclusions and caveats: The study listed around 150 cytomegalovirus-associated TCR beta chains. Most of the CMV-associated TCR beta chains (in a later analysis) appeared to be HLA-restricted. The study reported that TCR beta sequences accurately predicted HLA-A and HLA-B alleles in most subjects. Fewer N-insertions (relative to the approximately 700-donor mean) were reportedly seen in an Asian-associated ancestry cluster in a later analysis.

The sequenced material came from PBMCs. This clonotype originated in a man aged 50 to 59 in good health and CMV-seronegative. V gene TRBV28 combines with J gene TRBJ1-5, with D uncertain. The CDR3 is CASSLGSQKHQPQHF. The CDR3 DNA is TGTGCCAGCAGTTTGGGCTCCCAGAAGCACCAGCCCCAGCATTTT.